The sequence of this TCR beta chain was determined in a study of T-cell memory formation after mild COVID-19. The overall study: Clusters were largely donor specific.

This clonotype was found a few times. The antigen remains unidentified. 5'RACE primed at constant segments yielded TCR alpha and TCR beta cDNA libraries bearing sample barcodes and UMIs. TCRdb called the 5' RACE reads again in MiXCR, with one record for every CDR3 protein. Counted here are around 200,000 distinct CDR3 sequences, around 9.5% occurring once; the ten biggest clones make up 3.5% to 4%. General observations from the study: Pre-infection memory already had some responding clones, implying cross-reactive memory joined. Mainly CM and EM harbored the contracting CD4+ clones; mainly EMRA harbored the CD8+ ones.

V was shortened by 2 bases and J by 0 bases, with 8 bases between the two germline ends. CDR3 length: 16 residues. In germline, CDR1 is MNHEY, CDR2 SVGEGT. The sample taken for sequencing was PBMCs or a T cell subset sorted from them (not recorded which). The rearrangement uses TRBV6-2 or TRBV6-3 and TRBJ2-6; D unresolved. The TCR sequence derives from a man younger than 35 who had mild COVID-19 (a few samples of this study predate the infection). Cell type and time point are not known. Here the CDR3 reads CASSYHGRSGANVLTF. The DNA of the CDR3 is TGTGCCAGCAGTTACCACGGGCGCTCTGGGGCCAACGTCCTGACTTTC.